This TCR beta chain was recovered during a study of blood T cell repertoires in COVID-19. Study in general: Samples taken during acute and convalescent COVID-19 were collected in the United States, Italy and Spain.

This CDR3 has 15 amino acids. CDR1 is MGHRA, CDR2 YSYEKL, per germline. With 1 base clipped from V and 0 bases from J, the junction kept 2 bases outside the gene matches. Cohort assignment relied on participant-reported clinical history. The data were produced by immunoSEQ multiplex PCR, yet TCRdb's version contains in-frame clones alone and is incomplete. Of about 240,000 clones in the sample, about 90% were seen once. V usage is TRBV4-1 and J usage is TRBJ2-7; 8 bases fit TRBD2. Input material: PBMCs or T cells enriched from blood (not recorded which). The sequence came from a woman aged 40-49 years with acute COVID-19. CDR3 nucleotide sequence: TGCGCCAGCAGCCAAGTACTAGCGGTCTCCTACGAGCAGTACTTC. Its translation is CASSQVLAVSYEQYF.